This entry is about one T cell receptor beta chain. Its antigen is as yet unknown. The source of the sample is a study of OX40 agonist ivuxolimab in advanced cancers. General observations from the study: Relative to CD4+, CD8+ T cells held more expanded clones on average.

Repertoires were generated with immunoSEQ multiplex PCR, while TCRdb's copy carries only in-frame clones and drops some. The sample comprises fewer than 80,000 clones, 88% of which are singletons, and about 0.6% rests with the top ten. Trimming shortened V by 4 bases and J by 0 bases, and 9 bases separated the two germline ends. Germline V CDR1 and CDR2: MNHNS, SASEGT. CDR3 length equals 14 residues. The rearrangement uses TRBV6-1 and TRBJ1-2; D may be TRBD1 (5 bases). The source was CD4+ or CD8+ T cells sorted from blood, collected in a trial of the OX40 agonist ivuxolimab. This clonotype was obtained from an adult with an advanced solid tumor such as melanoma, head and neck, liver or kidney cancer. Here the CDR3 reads CASSVQGANYGYTF. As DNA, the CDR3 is TGTGCCAGCAGTGTCCAGGGAGCTAACTATGGCTACACCTTC.